The T cell receptor beta chain described here comes from a study of OX40 agonist ivuxolimab in advanced cancers. As for the study in general: A mean age of approximately 64 years, range about 20 to 79, was recorded, and roughly 83% were male. Partial responses were achieved by three patients, of whom one had hepatocellular carcinoma and two had cutaneous melanoma. Study-level findings and limits: More expanded clones were found, on average, in CD8+ than in CD4+ T cells.

Clones were read by immunoSEQ multiplex PCR, and TCRdb kept only the in-frame ones, dropping some. The sample includes more than 65,000 clones, about 88% of them seen just once. This CDR3 is 16 amino acids long. The J segment lost 9 bases and the V segment lost 4 bases, leaving 14 bases of the junction unmatched. CDR1 MDHEN and CDR2 SYDVKM come from the germline V gene. This clone is a singleton in its sample. Its antigen is not identified. The sequence derives from an adult with an advanced solid tumor such as melanoma, head and neck, liver or kidney cancer. This specimen was CD4+ or CD8+ T cells sorted from blood, taken in a trial of the OX40 agonist ivuxolimab. This sequence joins TRBV28 and TRBJ1-4; 7 bases align to TRBD1. CDR3 coding DNA: TGTGCCAGCAGTTCCGTACCGGGACAGCAGCCGAAAAAACTGTTTTTT. As protein: CASSSVPGQQPKKLFF. Using reference TRBV28 and TRBJ1-4 for the parts outside the CDR3, the full variable domain is DVKVTQSSRYLVKRTGEKVFLECVQDMDHENMFWYRQDPGLGLRLIYFSYDVKMKEKGDIPEGYSVSREKKERFSLILESASTNQTSMYLCASSSVPGQQPKKLFFGSGTQLSVL.